This is a list of T cell receptor beta chains from one sample in a study of Ad26.COV2.S vaccination and SARS-CoV-2 variants. Data came from immunoSEQ multiplex PCR; TCRdb stores just in-frame clones and leaves some out. This sample has about 400,000 clones, with about four fifths found just once. Sequencing was performed on peripheral blood, taken in a trial of Ad26.COV2.S vaccine versus placebo. The source is a person aged 18 to 59 who received the Ad26.COV2.S COVID-19 vaccine or a placebo. Each CDR3 is given with its conserved first and last residue. Each record gives: D gene, clone size, J gene, V gene, CDR3 protein, CDR3 DNA. D genes are given only for firm matches. Clone size is not always given. Where it is, it says once, few, many or a class for expanded clones.

d_call: TRBD1; clone_size: NA; j_call: TRBJ1-1; v_call: TRBV5-1; cdr3_aa: CASSPGDRGRTEAFF; cdr3_nt: TGCGCCAGCAGCCCGGGAGACAGGGGGCGAACTGAAGCTTTCTTT
d_call: TRBD1; clone_size: NA; j_call: TRBJ1-1; v_call: TRBV6-1; cdr3_aa: CASTEGQGMNTEAFF; cdr3_nt: TGTGCCAGCACTGAAGGACAGGGGATGAACACTGAAGCTTTCTTT
d_call: TRBD1; clone_size: NA; j_call: TRBJ2-7; v_call: TRBV7-9; cdr3_aa: CASSSTGYEQYF; cdr3_nt: TGTGCCAGCAGCTCGACAGGGTACGAGCAGTACTTC
d_call: TRBD2; clone_size: NA; j_call: TRBJ2-7; v_call: TRBV4-1; cdr3_aa: CASSQDPGGSAYEQYF; cdr3_nt: TGCGCCAGCAGCCAAGACCCGGGAGGGTCTGCCTACGAGCAGTACTTC
d_call: TRBD1; clone_size: once; j_call: TRBJ2-7; v_call: TRBV18; cdr3_aa: CASSPLGGNEQYF; cdr3_nt: TGTGCCAGCTCACCATTAGGGGGCAACGAGCAGTACTTC
d_call: NA; clone_size: once; j_call: TRBJ2-5; v_call: TRBV19; cdr3_aa: CASSKASWETQYF; cdr3_nt: TGTGCCAGTAGTAAGGCATCGTGGGAGACCCAGTACTTC
d_call: NA; clone_size: NA; j_call: TRBJ1-1; v_call: TRBV7-3; cdr3_aa: CASSFYSNTEAFF; cdr3_nt: TGTGCCAGCAGCTTCTATTCAAACACTGAAGCTTTCTTT
d_call: TRBD2; clone_size: NA; j_call: TRBJ2-5; v_call: TRBV5-1; cdr3_aa: CASSLDRTSGTETQYF; cdr3_nt: TGCGCCAGCAGCTTGGATAGGACTAGCGGGACAGAGACCCAGTACTTC
d_call: NA; clone_size: NA; j_call: TRBJ1-1; v_call: TRBV4-1; cdr3_aa: CASSRNKGMNTEAFF; cdr3_nt: TGCGCCAGCAGCCGAAACAAGGGTATGAACACTGAAGCTTTCTTT
d_call: TRBD2; clone_size: NA; j_call: TRBJ2-1; v_call: TRBV11-2; cdr3_aa: CASSLTILAGVNEQFF; cdr3_nt: TGTGCCAGCAGCTTAACTATCCTAGCGGGAGTCAATGAGCAGTTCTTC
d_call: NA; clone_size: NA; j_call: TRBJ1-2; v_call: TRBV19; cdr3_aa: CASSMVASPIGYTF; cdr3_nt: TGTGCCAGTAGTATGGTAGCCAGTCCAATAGGCTACACCTTC
d_call: NA; clone_size: NA; j_call: TRBJ1-2; v_call: TRBV14; cdr3_aa: CASSLSQGANYGYTF; cdr3_nt: TGTGCCAGCAGCTTATCTCAGGGAGCTAACTATGGCTACACCTTC
d_call: NA; clone_size: NA; j_call: TRBJ2-7; v_call: TRBV5-6; cdr3_aa: CASARLEQYF; cdr3_nt: TGTGCCAGCGCCCGGCTCGAGCAGTACTTC
d_call: TRBD2; clone_size: NA; j_call: TRBJ2-5; v_call: TRBV6-5; cdr3_aa: CASSERGRGETQYF; cdr3_nt: TGTGCCAGCAGCGAGCGGGGGAGGGGTGAGACCCAGTACTTC
d_call: TRBD1; clone_size: NA; j_call: TRBJ1-6; v_call: TRBV7-2; cdr3_aa: CASSLLQGEFSPLHF; cdr3_nt: TGTGCCAGCAGCTTACTACAGGGGGAATTTTCACCCCTCCACTTT